These 31 T cell receptor beta chains were all obtained from the same sample, sequenced in a study of blood T cells in healthy people across ages. Primers used in a second PCR of roughly 7 to 12 cycles were a sample-barcoded 5' primer and a J-beta primer mix. TCRdb analysed the 5' RACE reads with MiXCR anew, one entry per CDR3 protein. The data show hundreds of thousands of distinct CDR3 sequences, under 25% seen once. The sequenced material came from blood. The receptors were gathered from a man between 65 and 80 years old in good health.

V and J are TRBV6-6 and TRBJ2-4; maybe TRBD1 (6 bases). V dropped 5 bases and J dropped 10 bases, with 18 bases sitting between them. The CDR3 is made up of 14 amino acids. Germline V gene lookup returns CDR1 MNHNY and CDR2 SVGAGI (reference sequence). CDR3 amino acids: CASSQQGSLAIQYF. The CDR3 coding sequence is TGTGCCAGCAGTCAACAGGGTTCTCTGGCGATTCAGTACTTC.

This clonotype showed up just a few times. The chain links TRBV19 to TRBJ1-5, with a possible D match to TRBD1 (6 bases). V shed 7 bases and J shed 2 bases, with 12 bases lying between them. CDR3 length: 14 residues. CDR1 is LNHDA and CDR2 is SQIVND in the germline V gene (reference sequence). Here the CDR3 DNA reads TGTGCCAGTAAGGCACAGGGTGGCAATCAGCCCCAGCATTTT. Protein product: CASKAQGGNQPQHF.

This clonotype has only a few counts. V is TRBV7-3 and J is TRBJ2-5; D gene uncertain. Germline assignment: CDR1 SGHTA and CDR2 FQGTGA. V gave up 0 bases and J gave up 4 bases, with 12 bases separating them. CDR3 length equals 15 residues. The CDR3 is CASSLTGNFGETQYF. CDR3 sequence (DNA): TGTGCCAGCAGCTTAACTGGAAATTTTGGAGAGACCCAGTACTTC.

A note on this clonotype: A clone one base away is much larger, so this may be a read error. The chain has TRBV10-3 and TRBJ2-3; 9 bases are a match to TRBD2. Per germline, CDR1 ENHRY and CDR2 SYGVKD. Trimming removed 7 bases from V and 3 bases from J; junction bases left unmatched: 5. The CDR3 length is 14 residues. The CDR3 coding sequence is TGTGCCATCACGGCGGGAGGGCTTACAGATACGCAGTATTTT. It yields the protein CAITAGGLTDTQYF.

The rearrangement links TRBV29-1 to TRBJ2-5; D not certain. Judging by the DNA end, TRBJ2-7 fits better; the J call may be wrong. The CDR3 is 15 amino acids. In germline, CDR1 is SQVTM, CDR2 ANQGSEA. The CDR3 nucleotides are TGCAGCGTTGAAGATGTGAAGGGCAACTCCTACGAGCAGTACTTC. This translates into CSVEDVKGNSYEQYF.

This clonotype was observed a few times. This chain uses TRBV6-4 with TRBJ1-1; perhaps TRBD1 as D (6 bases). Germline V CDR1 and CDR2: MRHNA, SNTAGT. The germline V and J ends were trimmed by 3 bases and 11 bases, with 16 bases remaining between them. The CDR3 is 13 amino acids. CDR3 nucleotides: TGTGCCAGCAGTGAAACACAGGGCTTGCGGGCTTTCTTT. Amino acids: CASSETQGLRAFF.

This clonotype was observed a handful of times. This chain links TRBV3-1 with TRBJ1-2; the D is unclear. V was shortened by 0 bases and J by 4 bases, with 3 bases between the two germline ends. CDR3 length: 12 residues. The V gene's germline CDR1 is LGHDT and CDR2 YNNKEL (reference sequence). CDR3 in DNA: TGTGCCAGCAGCCAAGAGCCCTATGGCTACACCTTC. This translates into CASSQEPYGYTF.

This clonotype was picked up many times. The genes are TRBV20-1 and TRBJ2-7; tentatively, D is TRBD2 (5 bases). The CDR3 extends over 13 amino acids. Germline V lookup: CDR1 DFQATT, CDR2 SNEGSKA (reference sequence). Trimming shortened V by 1 base and J by 2 bases, and 9 bases separated the two germline ends. In DNA, the CDR3 is TGCAGTGCTAGAGGGAGGTCGACCTACGAGCAGTACTTC. Its translation is CSARGRSTYEQYF.

This clonotype has a count of ten or more. The rearrangement joins TRBV10-2 to TRBJ2-7; D might be TRBD1 (5 bases). The V end lost 2 bases, the J end lost 6 bases, and 8 bases lay between the germline ends. This CDR3 comprises 12 residues. Germline V gene lookup returns CDR1 WSHSY and CDR2 SAAADI. The CDR3 DNA reads TGCGCCAGCAGTGAGGCAGGGTTCGAGCAGTACTTC. Its protein is CASSEAGFEQYF.

The rearrangement uses TRBV6-4 and TRBJ1-5; a possible D gene is TRBD1 (6 bases). The ends were cut back, 5 bases at V and 6 bases at J, with 23 bases in the middle. The germline CDR1 and CDR2 sequences are MRHNA and SNTAGT. The CDR3 sequence is 17 residues long. CDR3 sequence: CASSPPGGVGHIQPQHF. CDR3 in DNA: TGTGCCAGCAGTCCTCCAGGCGGTGTGGGACACATTCAGCCCCAGCATTTT.

The V call is TRBV20-1, the J call TRBJ2-7, with 8 bases aligning to TRBD2. The CDR3 contains 16 residues. Germline V gives CDR1 DFQATT, CDR2 SNEGSKA (reference sequence). V lost 8 bases to trimming and J lost 3 bases; unmatched junction nucleotides: 18. CDR3 protein: CSTPGAGGPVIYEQYF. The CDR3 nucleotides read TGCAGTACCCCCGGGGCGGGAGGCCCCGTTATCTACGAGCAGTACTTC.

This clonotype was detected many times. This rearrangement joins TRBV2 to TRBJ2-7; 8 positions agree with TRBD1. V trimming: 3 bases; J trimming: 4 bases; junction bases outside the gene matches: 5. The germline gives CDR1 SNHLY, CDR2 FYNNEI. This CDR3 has 14 amino acids. In nucleotides, the CDR3 is TGTGCCAGCAGTGACGGCAGGGGGCCATACGAGCAGTACTTC. Translated: CASSDGRGPYEQYF.

This chain joins TRBV6-5 and TRBJ2-5, with D unresolved. The V and J ends lost 3 bases and 7 bases respectively, with 9 bases between them. The CDR3 has 12 amino acids. Germline loops: CDR1 MNHEY, CDR2 SVGAGI. The CDR3 loop reads CASSYLFGTQYF. The CDR3 DNA follows: TGTGCCAGCAGTTATCTCTTCGGGACCCAGTACTTC.

This clonotype is a singleton in its sample. The chain joins TRBV9 to TRBJ2-4; a weak D match, TRBD1 (5 bases). This CDR3 is built from 14 residues. Trimming shortened V by 0 bases and J by 3 bases, and 7 bases separated the two germline ends. Germline assignment: CDR1 SGDLS and CDR2 YYNGEE. The DNA of the CDR3 is TGTGCCAGCAGCGTAGGAGACAGCAAAAACATTCAGTACTTC. Amino acids: CASSVGDSKNIQYF.

In its sample, this clonotype was seen a few times. V and J are TRBV4-3 and TRBJ2-7; 7 bases agree with TRBD1. V lost 3 bases to trimming and J lost 3 bases; unmatched junction nucleotides: 8. There are 15 residues in the CDR3. Germline assignment: CDR1 LGHNA and CDR2 YSLEER. The CDR3 is CASSQDPGQFYEQYF. The CDR3 nucleotides are TGCGCCAGCAGCCAGGACCCGGGACAGTTCTACGAGCAGTACTTC.

This chain joins TRBV5-1 and TRBJ1-1, with D unresolved. The germline V and J ends were trimmed by 2 bases and 1 base, with 9 bases remaining between them. The CDR3 has 14 amino acids. CDR1 is SGHRS, CDR2 YFSETQ, per germline. The CDR3 loop reads CASSFQAGNTEAFF. The CDR3 coding sequence is TGCGCCAGCAGCTTCCAAGCGGGGAACACTGAAGCTTTCTTT.

This clonotype was seen only a few times. This chain links TRBV7-9 with TRBJ2-3; D not resolved. V was trimmed by 7 bases and J by 3 bases, leaving 11 bases between them. Looked up from germline, CDR1 is SEHNR and CDR2 is FQNEAQ (reference sequence). There are 13 residues in the CDR3. CDR3 bases: TGTGCCAGCAACCCACCCGGGACAGATACGCAGTATTTT. Amino acids: CASNPPGTDTQYF. Filled out from reference TRBV7-9 and TRBJ2-3, the complete variable domain reads DTGVSQNPRHKITKRGQNVTFRCDPISEHNRLYWYRQTLGQGPEFLTYFQNEAQLEKSRLLSDRFSAERPKGSFSTLEIQRTEQGDSAMYLCASNPPGTDTQYFGPGTRLTVL.

Details on this clonotype: Just one base apart from a much larger clone, this may be a read error. The chain recombines TRBV29-1 with TRBJ2-5; perhaps TRBD1 as D (6 bases). The CDR3 has 13 residues. Germline loops: CDR1 SQVTM, CDR2 ANQGSEA. This chain's CDR3 is CNVPRTELSTQYF. CDR3 nucleotide sequence: TGCAACGTTCCGAGGACAGAACTATCGACCCAGTACTTC.

This clonotype appeared a few times. The chain is built from TRBV27 and TRBJ1-2, with TRBD1 as a possible D gene (6 bases). V gave up 3 bases and J gave up 8 bases, with 16 bases separating them. Germline V CDR1 and CDR2: MNHEY, SMNVEV (reference sequence). The CDR3 loop spans 14 amino acids. This chain's CDR3 is CASSLGTLGGGYTF. CDR3 in DNA: TGTGCCAGCAGTTTGGGGACCCTTGGGGGCGGCTACACCTTC.

The chain combines TRBV20-1 with TRBJ2-3; 10 bases are shared with TRBD2. The CDR3 extends over 17 amino acids. The V gene's germline CDR1 is DFQATT and CDR2 SNEGSKA (reference sequence). V lost 5 bases to trimming and J lost 5 bases; unmatched junction nucleotides: 16. CDR3 DNA sequence: TGCAGTGCTCCACCTGAACTAGCGGGATATGTCAGAGATACGCAGTATTTT. It specifies CSAPPELAGYVRDTQYF.

J is TRBJ1-4 and V is TRBV6-5; TRBD1 is a possible D gene (5 bases). Germline CDR1 reads MNHEY; CDR2 reads SVGAGI. The CDR3 is made up of 14 amino acids. V lost 8 bases and J 5 bases, leaving 15 bases between the germline ends. CDR3: CASQPLGGNEKLFF. The CDR3 coding sequence is TGTGCCAGCCAACCGCTGGGGGGGAATGAAAAACTGTTTTTT.

This clonotype was seen more than once but under ten times. The chain combines TRBV6-2 or TRBV6-3 with TRBJ2-7; either TRBD1 or TRBD2 may supply D (6 bases each). This CDR3 is 15 amino acids long. The V and J ends lost 5 bases and 7 bases respectively, with 21 bases between them. Germline V gene data show CDR1 as MNHEY and CDR2 as SVGEGT. Written as DNA, the CDR3 is TGTGCCAGCAGTCAATTAGACAGGATTCGGGGGGAGCAGTACTTC. Residues: CASSQLDRIRGEQYF.

In this sample, this clonotype turned up a few times. The V gene is TRBV12-3 or TRBV12-4, the J gene TRBJ1-5; maybe TRBD1 (5 bases). The CDR3 consists of 13 residues. Trimming left V 1 base short and J 7 bases short, with 8 bases between. The CDR3 here is CASSLEQAQPQHF. CDR3 nucleotide sequence: TGTGCCAGCAGTTTAGAACAGGCCCAGCCCCAGCATTTT.

Concerning this clonotype: The junction does not match germline at one end; this may be a read error. The chain combines TRBV7-2 with TRBJ1-1, with D unclear. The CDR3 is made up of 14 amino acids. Per germline, CDR1 SGHTA and CDR2 FQGNSA. The CDR3 loop is CAGSLGLTATEAFF. CDR3 sequence (DNA): TGTGCCGGCAGCTTAGGTTTGACGGCAACTGAAGCTTTCTTT.

This clonotype occurred a few times. The chain carries TRBV28 and TRBJ2-6, with D perhaps TRBD1 (5 bases). Germline-derived CDR1 and CDR2 are MDHEN and SYDVKM. The CDR3 contains 16 residues. The V end was cut by 4 bases, the J end by 0 bases, with 10 bases between. The CDR3 DNA reads as TGTGCCAGCAGTTGGCAGGGTTACTCTGGGGCCAACGTCCTGACTTTC. It codes for CASSWQGYSGANVLTF.

The chain couples TRBV25-1 to TRBJ1-4; maybe TRBD1 (5 bases). The germline V gene encodes CDR1 MGHDK and CDR2 SYGVNS. The germline V and J ends were trimmed by 3 bases and 0 bases, with 11 bases remaining between them. The CDR3 contains 16 residues. Here the CDR3 DNA reads TGTGCCAGCAGTGAGGCCCGGGGCCCAACTAATGAAAAACTGTTTTTT. This sequence encodes CASSEARGPTNEKLFF.

J is TRBJ2-5 and V is TRBV7-3; 8 bases fit TRBD1. The DNA matches TRBJ2-1 better at its end, which makes the J call doubtful. CDR3 size: 14 residues. Germline CDR1 reads SGHTA; CDR2 reads FQGTGA. The CDR3 bases are TGTGCCAGCAGCTCTCTCGGGACAGGTACCGAGCAGTTCTTC. As protein: CASSSLGTGTEQFF.

The V and J genes are TRBV29-1 and TRBJ1-4; TRBD1 matches 8 bases. Germline CDR1 SQVTM, CDR2 ANQGSEA. J lost 0 bases, V lost 6 bases, and 9 bases had no gene match. This CDR3 is built from 16 residues. In nucleotides, the CDR3 is TGCAGCGTCGAGGGACAGGTGGGATCAACTAATGAAAAACTGTTTTTT. This encodes CSVEGQVGSTNEKLFF. Using reference TRBV29-1 and TRBJ1-4 for the parts outside the CDR3, the full variable domain is SAVISQKPSRDICQRGTSLTIQCQVDSQVTMMFWYRQQPGQSLTLIATANQGSEATYESGFVIDKFPISRPNLTFSTLTVSNMSPEDSSIYLCSVEGQVGSTNEKLFFGSGTQLSVL.

This rearrangement joins TRBV20-1 to TRBJ1-1; TRBD1 matches at 10 bases. Germline V gives CDR1 DFQATT, CDR2 SNEGSKA (reference sequence). CDR3 length: 14 amino acids. V was clipped by 6 bases and J by 1 base; unmatched bases: 5. As DNA, the CDR3 is TGCAGTGCCCGGACAGGGGGGACGAACACTGAAGCTTTCTTT. Residues: CSARTGGTNTEAFF.

The CDR3 loop reads CASSLVKGYEQYF. CDR3 coding DNA: TGTGCCAGCAGTTTAGTGAAGGGGTACGAGCAGTACTTC. This chain links TRBV12-3 or TRBV12-4 with TRBJ2-7, with D perhaps matching TRBD1 (5 bases). The CDR3 totals 13 residues. Trimming removed 1 base at V and 4 bases at J, with 8 bases between.

The rearrangement uses TRBV5-1 and TRBJ2-1; weak D call: TRBD2 (5 bases). This CDR3 region has 15 residues. Germline V gene lookup returns CDR1 SGHRS and CDR2 YFSETQ. Trimming pared 0 bases from V and 4 bases from J, leaving 11 bases between. CDR3 bases: TGCGCCAGCAGCTTGGGTCCGGGAAATTACAATGAGCAGTTCTTC. This translates into CASSLGPGNYNEQFF.